Listed below are T cell receptor beta chains from one sample, sequenced in a study of T cell responses to AZD1222 COVID-19 vaccine. The protocol was immunoSEQ multiplex PCR, while the TCRdb copy is restricted to in-frame clones and leaves out a portion. The table has approximately 96,000 clones, over 80% seen once. The specimen was peripheral blood, collected 28 days after the second AZD1222 dose. These receptors all stem from an adult who received the AZD1222 COVID-19 vaccine. Each CDR3 is given with its conserved first and last residue. Fields, in order: D gene, V gene, J gene, clone size, CDR3 DNA, CDR3 protein. D genes are given only for firm matches. Not every row has a clone size; where given, it reads once, few, many or a size class.

>TRBD2|TRBV4-1|TRBJ2-7|.
TGCGCCAGCAGCCAAGATGGACTAGCGGGCTACGAGCAGTACTTC
CASSQDGLAGYEQYF
>TRBD2|TRBV19|TRBJ2-7|.
TGTGCCAGTAGTGGGACTAGCAGGGATTACGAGCAGTACTTC
CASSGTSRDYEQYF
>.|TRBV3-1/TRBV3-2|TRBJ2-7|.
TGTGCCAGCAGCCAAAACCCCACGGGGTACTACGAGCAGTACTTC
CASSQNPTGYYEQYF
>.|TRBV7-3|TRBJ1-6|once
TGTGCCAGCAGCCCCCAAGGGAATGGTGTTTCACCCCTCCACTTT
CASSPQGNGVSPLHF
>.|TRBV5-1|TRBJ1-2|.
TGCGCCAGCACCTCGTCGGGGCACTATGGCTACACCTTC
CASTSSGHYGYTF
>.|TRBV6-5|TRBJ1-1|.
TGTGCCAGCAGGCTAGGGTTAAAGAACACTGAAGCTTTCTTT
CASRLGLKNTEAFF
>TRBD1|TRBV19|TRBJ1-1|.
TGTGCCAGTAGTAAGGACAGGGTGGGCACTGAAGCTTTCTTT
CASSKDRVGTEAFF
>.|TRBV10-1|TRBJ1-1|few
TGCGCCAGCAGTGAGGCAGGGCTGGCTTTCTTT
CASSEAGLAFF
>.|TRBV28|TRBJ2-7|.
TGTGCCAGCAGTCCGCCTCGAAGGGGATCTTCCTACGAGCAGTACTTC
CASSPPRRGSSYEQYF
>.|TRBV29-1|TRBJ1-1|.
TGCAGCGTTGGAAACCCTAGGGGCAGGGCCACTGAAGCTTTCTTT
CSVGNPRGRATEAFF
>.|TRBV6-5|TRBJ1-5|.
TGTGCCACTATGGACCGGGGGAGCAATCAGCCCCAGCATTTT
CATMDRGSNQPQHF
>.|TRBV9|TRBJ1-2|.
TGTGCCAGCAGCGTAGAGGTCGACAGACATGGCTACACCTTC
CASSVEVDRHGYTF
>TRBD1|TRBV4-1|TRBJ1-5|.
TGCGCCAGCAGCCAAGAAACCGGGACAGGGGGTCAGCCCCAGCATTTT
CASSQETGTGGQPQHF
>.|TRBV6-1|TRBJ1-1|.
TGTGCCAGCAGTGAAGTAAGGGGGGGGAGTGAAGCTTTCTTT
CASSEVRGGSEAFF
>.|TRBV3-1/TRBV3-2|TRBJ2-1|.
TGTGCCAGCAGCGGACGGGCGAGCTCCTACAATGAGCAGTTCTTC
CASSGRASSYNEQFF
>.|TRBV6-5|TRBJ2-2|.
TGTGCCAGCAGTTACTCTGGTTCGGGGGAGCTGTTTTTT
CASSYSGSGELFF
>TRBD2|TRBV24-1|TRBJ2-1|.
TGTGCCTCTGGGGGGGGACTAGGCTCCTACAATGAGCAGTTCTTC
CASGGGLGSYNEQFF
>TRBD1|TRBV2|TRBJ1-5|.
TGTGCCAGCAGGGGGACAGGGGGTCAGCCCCAGCATTTT
CASRGTGGQPQHF
>TRBD2|TRBV3-1/TRBV3-2|TRBJ2-5|once
TGTGCCAGCAGCCAAGATTTTAGCGGGGCTCGCCTCCAAGAGACCCAGTACTTC
CASSQDFSGARLQETQYF
>TRBD1|TRBV6-6|TRBJ1-4|few
TGTGCCAGCAGTTACCCACAGGGGGCCCGAGGTGAAAAACTGTTTTTT
CASSYPQGARGEKLFF
>.|TRBV13|TRBJ1-1|.
TGTGCCAGCAGCTTGGAGAGACGGGCTTTCTTT
CASSLERRAFF